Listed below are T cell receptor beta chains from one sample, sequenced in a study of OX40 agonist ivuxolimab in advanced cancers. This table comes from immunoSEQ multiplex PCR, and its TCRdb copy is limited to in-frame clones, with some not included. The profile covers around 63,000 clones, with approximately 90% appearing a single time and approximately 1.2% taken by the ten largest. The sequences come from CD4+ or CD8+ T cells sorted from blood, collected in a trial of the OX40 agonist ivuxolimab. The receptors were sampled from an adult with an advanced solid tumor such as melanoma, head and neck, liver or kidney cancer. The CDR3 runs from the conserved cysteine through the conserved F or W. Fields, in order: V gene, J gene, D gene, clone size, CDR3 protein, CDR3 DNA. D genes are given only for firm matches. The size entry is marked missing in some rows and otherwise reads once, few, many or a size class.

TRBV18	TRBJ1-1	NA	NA	CASSPRVGGISTEAFF	TGTGCCAGCTCACCTAGAGTTGGGGGGATCAGCACTGAAGCTTTCTTT
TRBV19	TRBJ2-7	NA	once	CASSNRLVSSYEQYF	TGTGCCAGTAGTAATAGGCTAGTTAGCTCCTACGAGCAGTACTTC
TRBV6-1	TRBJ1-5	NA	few	CASSGQATYQPQHF	TGTGCCAGCAGTGGACAGGCCACCTATCAGCCCCAGCATTTT
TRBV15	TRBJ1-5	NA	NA	CATSRDRERHQPQHF	TGTGCCACCAGCAGAGATCGAGAGAGACATCAGCCCCAGCATTTT
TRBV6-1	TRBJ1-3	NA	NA	CASSTQVRSGNTIYF	TGTGCCAGCAGTACGCAGGTGCGCTCTGGAAACACCATATATTTT
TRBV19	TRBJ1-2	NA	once	CASSLGQPYGYTF	TGTGCCAGTAGCCTCGGCCAGCCCTATGGCTACACCTTC
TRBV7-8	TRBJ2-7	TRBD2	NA	CASSSGRGGNYEQYF	TGTGCCAGCAGCTCCGGGCGGGGGGGAAACTACGAGCAGTACTTC
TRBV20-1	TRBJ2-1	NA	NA	CTRAAVNEQFF	TGCACAAGGGCAGCGGTCAATGAGCAGTTCTTC
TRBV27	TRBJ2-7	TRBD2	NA	CASSREGYEQYF	TGTGCCAGCAGTCGGGAGGGATACGAGCAGTACTTC
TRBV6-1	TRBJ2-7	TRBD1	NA	CASSEIGQGAGEQYF	TGTGCCAGCAGTGAAATAGGACAGGGGGCAGGGGAGCAGTACTTC
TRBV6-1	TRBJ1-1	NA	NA	CASSDRESTGLTEAFF	TGTGCCAGCAGTGACAGGGAGAGCACCGGCCTCACTGAAGCTTTCTTT
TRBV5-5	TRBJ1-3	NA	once	CASRPGRNSGNTIYF	TGTGCCAGCAGACCCGGACGGAACTCTGGAAACACCATATATTTT
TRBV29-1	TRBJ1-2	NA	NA	CSVFNTNYGYTF	TGCAGCGTTTTTAATACTAACTATGGCTACACCTTC
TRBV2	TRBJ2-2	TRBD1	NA	CAIGQGSTGELFF	TGTGCCATCGGACAGGGGTCCACCGGGGAGCTGTTTTTT
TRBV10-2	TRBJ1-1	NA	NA	CASHRDLNTEAFF	TGCGCCAGCCACAGGGATTTGAACACTGAAGCTTTCTTT
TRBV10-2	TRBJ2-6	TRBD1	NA	CASRRDRGGFGANVLTF	TGCGCCAGCAGGAGGGACAGGGGAGGCTTTGGGGCCAACGTCCTGACTTTC
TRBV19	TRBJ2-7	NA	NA	CASSARDGSYEQYF	TGTGCCAGTAGTGCCCGGGACGGATCCTACGAGCAGTACTTC
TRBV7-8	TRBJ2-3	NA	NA	CASSLSFVVGAQYF	TGTGCCAGCAGCTTATCCTTTGTGGTTGGGGCGCAGTATTTT
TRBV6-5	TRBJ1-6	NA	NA	CASRRHENSPLHF	TGTGCCAGCAGAAGACACGAAAATTCACCCCTCCACTTT
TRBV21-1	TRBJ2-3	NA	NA	CASSNGGTRDVTDTQYF	TGTGCCAGCAGCAATGGTGGGACCAGGGATGTCACAGATACGCAGTATTTT
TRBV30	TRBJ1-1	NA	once	CAYKTSGTTEAFF	TGTGCCTATAAGACTAGTGGGACAACTGAAGCTTTCTTT
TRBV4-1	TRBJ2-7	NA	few	CASSQDDGYRYEQYF	TGCGCCAGCAGCCAAGATGACGGATACCGCTACGAGCAGTACTTC
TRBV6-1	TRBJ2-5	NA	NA	CASLRETQYF	TGTGCCAGCCTGAGAGAGACCCAGTACTTC
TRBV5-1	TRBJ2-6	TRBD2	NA	CASSLGGSSGANVLTF	TGCGCCAGCAGCTTGGGCGGGAGCTCTGGGGCCAACGTCCTGACTTTC
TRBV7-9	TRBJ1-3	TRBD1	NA	CASSLGSDRGFGNTIYF	TGTGCCAGCAGCTTGGGATCAGACAGGGGTTTTGGAAACACCATATATTTT
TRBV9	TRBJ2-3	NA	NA	CASSALGLSTDTQYF	TGTGCCAGCAGCGCCCTAGGGCTTAGCACAGATACGCAGTATTTT
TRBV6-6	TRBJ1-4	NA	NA	CASSYSTGVGEKLFF	TGTGCCAGCAGTTACTCCACGGGGGTCGGTGAAAAACTGTTTTTT
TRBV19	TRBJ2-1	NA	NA	CASSIQFRESYNEQFF	TGTGCCAGTAGTATTCAGTTCCGGGAGAGTTACAATGAGCAGTTCTTC
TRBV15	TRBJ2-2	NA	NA	CATSLARSGELFF	TGTGCCACCAGCCTAGCCCGCTCCGGGGAGCTGTTTTTT